Presented here are 10 T cell receptor beta chains from one specimen sequenced in a study of PD-1 blockade in classical Hodgkin lymphoma. Time point reported: cycle 4 day 1 (C4D1), after five to seven weeks of nivolumab. After autologous stem cell transplantation all patients relapsed, and prior brentuximab vedotin exposure differed between cohorts. The repertoire was sequenced with immunoSEQ multiplex PCR; TCRdb's copy has only in-frame clones and lacks some. The sample lists 28,000 or so clones, 80% occurring once. Sequences were derived from peripheral blood mononuclear cells (PBMCs), sampled before the fourth cycle of nivolumab. These receptor sequences come from a human donor with classical Hodgkin lymphoma.

The rearrangement joins TRBV28 to TRBJ2-3; D possibly corresponds to TRBD2 (5 bases). The V gene lost 6 bases and the J gene lost 5 bases, with 15 bases spanning the gap. This CDR3 is built from 14 residues. The germline V gene has CDR1 MDHEN and CDR2 SYDVKM. The DNA for the CDR3 is TGTGCCAGCAGCGAGGGAGTTGACGGAGATACGCAGTATTTT. Amino acids: CASSEGVDGDTQYF.

This chain uses TRBV7-9 with TRBJ2-7; 7 bases align to TRBD1. Unmatched junction bases numbered 6, after V lost 5 bases and J lost 2 bases. The CDR3 contains 14 residues. Germline V gene lookup returns CDR1 SEHNR and CDR2 FQNEAQ (reference sequence). CDR3 in DNA: TGTGCCAGCAGCCGCAACAGGGGAGCCTACGAGCAGTACTTC. Amino acids: CASSRNRGAYEQYF. The complete variable domain, with remaining parts taken from reference TRBV7-9 and TRBJ2-7, reads DTGVSQNPRHKITKRGQNVTFRCDPISEHNRLYWYRQTLGQGPEFLTYFQNEAQLEKSRLLSDRFSAERPKGSFSTLEIQRTEQGDSAMYLCASSRNRGAYEQYFGPGTRLTVT.

The V gene is TRBV6-6, the J gene TRBJ2-7; D ambiguous. V was pared by 0 bases and J by 2 bases, with 11 bases between. CDR3 size: 15 residues. Germline lookup yields CDR1 MNHNY and CDR2 SVGAGI (reference sequence). The CDR3 loop is CASSYSGKGTYEQYF. Written as DNA, the CDR3 is TGTGCCAGCAGTTACTCGGGGAAAGGTACCTACGAGCAGTACTTC.

The chain couples TRBV23-1 to TRBJ2-1; 7 bases map to TRBD2. TRBV23-1 is an open reading frame, and its role is uncertain. The CDR3 sequence is 18 residues long. V shed 2 bases, J shed 5 bases, and the junction held 15 bases outside the gene matches. CDR3 loop: CASSQNTGATTSNNEQFF. In DNA form, the CDR3 reads TGCGCCAGCAGTCAAAACACCGGGGCAACGACTAGCAACAATGAGCAGTTCTTC.

V and J are TRBV7-9 and TRBJ2-1, with 7 bases fitting TRBD1. With 0 bases clipped from V and 0 bases from J, the junction kept 5 bases outside the gene matches. Germline CDR1 SEHNR, CDR2 FQNEAQ (reference sequence). This CDR3 is 17 amino acids long. DNA of the CDR3: TGTGCCAGCAGCTTAGCGGTGGCAGGGGGCTCCTACAATGAGCAGTTCTTC. Its translation is CASSLAVAGGSYNEQFF.

This clone was counted once. The V gene is TRBV7-2, the J gene TRBJ2-3, with D possibly being TRBD2 (7 bases). Trimming took 2 bases from V and 2 from J, leaving 11 bases between them. Germline V gene lookup returns CDR1 SGHTA and CDR2 FQGNSA. The CDR3 covers 15 residues. The CDR3 protein is CASSLRRGLTDTQYF. In DNA form, the CDR3 reads TGTGCCAGCAGCTTAAGGCGGGGGCTCACAGATACGCAGTATTTT. Looking up the rest from reference TRBV7-2 and TRBJ2-3 gives the full variable domain: GAGVSQSPSNKVTEKGKDVELRCDPISGHTALYWYRQSLGQGLEFLIYFQGNSAPDKSGLPSDRFSAERTGGSVSTLTIQRTQQEDSAVYLCASSLRRGLTDTQYFGPGTRLTVL.

V gene TRBV7-9 combines with J gene TRBJ1-2; tentative D call: TRBD1 (6 bases). CDR3 length: 13 residues. Trimming took off 2 bases at V and 8 bases at J, with 12 bases between the two ends. Germline V CDR1 and CDR2: SEHNR, FQNEAQ (reference sequence). The chain's CDR3 is CASSLRGGGGYTF. As DNA, the CDR3 is TGTGCCAGCAGCTTACGAGGAGGGGGAGGCTACACCTTC.

V is TRBV15 and J is TRBJ2-2; the match to TRBD2 covers 14 bases. The CDR3 length is 21 residues. Trimming took 2 bases from V and 6 from J; bases not matched to a gene: 17. Germline V lookup: CDR1 LNHNV, CDR2 YYDKDF (reference sequence). CDR3 bases: TGTGCCACCAGCAGAAAGAGGGCGGGACTAGCGGGAGAAAAATGGGCCGGGGAGCTGTTTTTT. Its protein is CATSRKRAGLAGEKWAGELFF.

The gene calls are TRBV2 and TRBJ1-2; D is unresolved. CDR1 and CDR2 from the germline V gene are SNHLY and FYNNEI. The V gene lost 3 bases and the J gene lost 0 bases, with 8 bases spanning the gap. The CDR3 is 14 residues long. The CDR3 nucleotides read TGTGCCAGCAGTGACCGCGGGCCTAACTATGGCTACACCTTC. Translation: CASSDRGPNYGYTF.

The chain uses TRBV6-5 and TRBJ2-1; TRBD2 matches at 10 bases. V trimming: 5 bases; J trimming: 15 bases; junction bases outside the gene matches: 16. The length of the CDR3 is 15 residues. Germline V gives CDR1 MNHEY, CDR2 SVGAGI. As DNA, the CDR3 is TGTGCCAGCAGTGGAATACTAGCGGGGAGGGAGCATAGGTTCTTC. Protein: CASSGILAGREHRFF.